What follows is one T cell receptor (beta chain) and its context. Its binding antigen is unknown. Base qualities are not at hand, and no much larger clone is one base apart. This specimen belongs to a study of T cell responses to AZD1222 COVID-19 vaccine (dated by TCRdb to the early 2020s). In the study overall: AZD1222 recipients with second doses at about 4 weeks or about 12 weeks were pooled, because spike-specific TCR depth and breadth did not differ between schedules. A total of 230 to 250 trial participants underwent TCR sequencing, of whom roughly 210 had received two doses of AZD1222 and 26 had received two doses of the MenACWY control vaccine. Trial participants were enrolled into age subgroups of 18-55, 56-69 and 70-plus years, which contained around 140, 26 and 57 TCR-sequenced participants, respectively.

The time point label of this sample denotes: baseline before first vaccination. Vaccinee samples were obtained from the UK trials COV001 and COV002, which included a single-blind randomized controlled phase 2/3 trial of AZD1222 (ChAdOx1 nCoV-19) in healthy adults. For TCRbeta chain sequencing, PBMC samples were collected from trial participants at day 0 and at day 28 after the second dose. The CDR3 holds 13 amino acids from the cysteine to the phenylalanine. The read is trimmed to its CDR3 DNA, 39 bases read in frame from base 1. V lost 6 bases and J lost 2 bases; the stretch between them is 9 bases long. Looking up the germline V gene (reference sequence) yields CDR1 LNHDA and CDR2 SQIVND. The CDR3 regions of human TCRbeta chains were analyzed by immunosequencing. The published analysis was carried out like this. TCRs in the repertoires were matched against a reference library of SARS-CoV-2-specific TCRs that had been generated with the MIRA antigen-specificity platform. Breadth was defined as the fraction of unique TCRs that were SARS-CoV-2-associated, and depth was defined as the fraction of total T cells that were SARS-CoV-2-associated. Using the MIRA data, each spike-specific TCR was assigned both to the spike region to which the TCR was reactive and to a CD4 or CD8 class. Log10-transformed breadth and depth values were compared by one-way ANOVA with Sidak's multiple comparisons tests. TCRdb retrieved this table from immuneACCESS and kept in-frame rearrangements only. Not all clones are present; in checked studies, unresolved V genes account for under half, and no reason is known for the remainder. The V and J calls and clone size were taken over from that table, and D and trimming were inferred from the DNA. The sample table lists 150,000 or so clones, 90% of them with a count of one. The top ten hold about 2% of the sample.

Here is what the overall study found, with its caveats: Conclusions about previously exposed vaccinees were limited because only a handful of AZD1222 recipients were SARS-CoV-2 seropositive at baseline. Reportedly, almost half of the unique spike-specific TCRs recognized epitopes lying outside the regions that are mutated in the B.1.351 and B.1.1.7 variants. Participants were mostly white British and included more females than males, and it was suggested by the authors that clonal diversity may have been underestimated. After two AZD1222 doses, both the breadth and the depth of spike-specific TCRs were significantly higher than at day 0 and than in MenACWY recipients. The 56-69-year group was small, and its depth increase did not reach significance, likely because of low power. Vaccine-associated CD4 TCRs spanned the whole spike protein, with dominant responses in regions 160-218 and 743-854. No day 14 peak-response samples were available, so repertoires were characterized only after the peak T cell response.

The receptor's source is an adult in good health. Recombination linked TRBV19 to TRBJ2-3; no confident D gene assignment can be made. Sequences were derived from peripheral blood, sampled on day 0 of AZD1222 vaccination. The CDR3 reads CASRTTNTDTQYF. The DNA sequence is TGTGCCAGTAGAACTACGAACACAGATACGCAGTATTTT.